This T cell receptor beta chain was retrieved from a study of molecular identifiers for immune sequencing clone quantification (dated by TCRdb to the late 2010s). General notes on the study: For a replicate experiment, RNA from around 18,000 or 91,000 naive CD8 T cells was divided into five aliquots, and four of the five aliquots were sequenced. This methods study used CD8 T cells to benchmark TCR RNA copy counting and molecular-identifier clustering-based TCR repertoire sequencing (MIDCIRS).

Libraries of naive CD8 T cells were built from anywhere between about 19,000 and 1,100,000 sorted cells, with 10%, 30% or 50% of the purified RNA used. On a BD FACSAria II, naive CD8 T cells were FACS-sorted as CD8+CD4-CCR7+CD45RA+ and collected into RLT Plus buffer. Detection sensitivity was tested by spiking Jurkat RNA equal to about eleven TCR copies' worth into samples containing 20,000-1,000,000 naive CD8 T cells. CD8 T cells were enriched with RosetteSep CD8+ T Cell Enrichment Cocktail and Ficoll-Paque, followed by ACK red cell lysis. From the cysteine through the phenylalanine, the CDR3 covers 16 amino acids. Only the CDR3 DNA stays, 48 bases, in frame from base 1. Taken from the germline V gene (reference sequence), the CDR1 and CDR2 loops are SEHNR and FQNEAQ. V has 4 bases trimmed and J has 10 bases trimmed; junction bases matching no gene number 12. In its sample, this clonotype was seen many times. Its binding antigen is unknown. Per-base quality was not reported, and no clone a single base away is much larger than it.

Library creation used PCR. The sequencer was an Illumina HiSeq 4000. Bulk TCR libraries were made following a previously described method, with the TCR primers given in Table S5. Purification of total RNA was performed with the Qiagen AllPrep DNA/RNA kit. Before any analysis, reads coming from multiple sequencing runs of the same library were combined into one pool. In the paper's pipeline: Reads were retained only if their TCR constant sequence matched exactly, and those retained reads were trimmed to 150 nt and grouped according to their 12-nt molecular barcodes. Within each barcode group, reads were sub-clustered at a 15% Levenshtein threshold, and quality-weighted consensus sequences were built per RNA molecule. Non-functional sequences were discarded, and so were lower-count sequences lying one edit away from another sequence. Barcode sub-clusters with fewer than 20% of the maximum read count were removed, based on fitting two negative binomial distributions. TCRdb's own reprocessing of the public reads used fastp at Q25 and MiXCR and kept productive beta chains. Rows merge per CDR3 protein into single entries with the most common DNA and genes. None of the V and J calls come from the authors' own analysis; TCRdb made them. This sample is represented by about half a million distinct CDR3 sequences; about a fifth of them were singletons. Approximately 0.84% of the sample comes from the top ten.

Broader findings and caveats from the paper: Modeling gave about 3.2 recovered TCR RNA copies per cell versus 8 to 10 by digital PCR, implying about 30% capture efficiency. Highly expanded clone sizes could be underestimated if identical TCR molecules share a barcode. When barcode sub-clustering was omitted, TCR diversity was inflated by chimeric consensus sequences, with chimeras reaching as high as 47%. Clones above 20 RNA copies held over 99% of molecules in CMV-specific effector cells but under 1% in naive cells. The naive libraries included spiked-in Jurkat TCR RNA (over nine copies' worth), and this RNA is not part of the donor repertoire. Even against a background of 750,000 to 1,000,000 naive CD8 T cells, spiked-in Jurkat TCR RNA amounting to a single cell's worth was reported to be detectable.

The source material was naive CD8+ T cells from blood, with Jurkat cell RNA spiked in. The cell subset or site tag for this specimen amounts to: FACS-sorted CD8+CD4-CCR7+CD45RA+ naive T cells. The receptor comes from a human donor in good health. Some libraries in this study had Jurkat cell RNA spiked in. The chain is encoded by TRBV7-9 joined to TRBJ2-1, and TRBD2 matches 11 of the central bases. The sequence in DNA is TGTGCCAGCAGCTACACTAGCGGGAGTCCCCAGGGGGAGCAGTTCTTC. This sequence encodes CASSYTSGSPQGEQFF. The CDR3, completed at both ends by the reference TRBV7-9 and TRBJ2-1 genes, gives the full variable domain DTGVSQNPRHKITKRGQNVTFRCDPISEHNRLYWYRQTLGQGPEFLTYFQNEAQLEKSRLLSDRFSAERPKGSFSTLEIQRTEQGDSAMYLCASSYTSGSPQGEQFFGPGTRLTVL.